This T cell receptor (beta chain) was sequenced in a study of blood T cell repertoires in COVID-19 (dated by TCRdb to about 2020). With regard to the full study: The collaborator samples originated in the United States, Italy and Spain and spanned the acute and convalescent phases of COVID-19. The material from the prospective study consisted of cDNA or gDNA derived from T cells, B-cell-depleted T cells, or PBMCs. Deeply sampled blood TCRbeta repertoires from subjects exposed to, actively infected with, or recovered from COVID-19 were included in the dataset. A freely available public database, intended as a resource for researchers studying the immune response to SARS-CoV-2, is where the repertoires were released. Samples were obtained from the ongoing ImmuneRACE study (first 160 participants) and from about 1,300 subjects provided by 6 global collaborators. The sample metadata nearly always contained a de-identified subject ID, COVID-19 status, age in years and sex. HLA class I and class II types, where available, came from metadata supplied by the sample provider rather than from assay-based typing. Paper-wide results and their limitations: The amount of clinical and demographic metadata varied by source and participant and was provided uncurated.

V loses 0 bases of germline sequence and J loses 7 bases, and the interval between the two ends is 12 bases. There are 15 amino acids in the CDR3, from cysteine to phenylalanine inclusive. Only the CDR3 DNA is retained, 45 bases long and in frame from the first base. CDR1 and CDR2 were assigned from the germline V gene (reference sequence) as LGHDT and YNNKEL. The immunoSEQ Assay, a bias-controlled multiplex PCR, was used to amplify TCRbeta CDR3 regions from genomic DNA. The original pipeline was this. The number of nucleated cells in each sample was estimated from the amplification of reference gene primers within the assay. Sequence reads were collapsed and filtered to measure the absolute abundance of every unique TCRbeta CDR3 rearrangement. For each sample, productive Simpson clonality was calculated by taking the square root of Simpson's diversity index across productive rearrangements. TCRdb re-hosts the immuneACCESS table, in-frame sequences only. Its copies lack some clones; in the studies checked, an unresolved V gene accounts for under half of them, and the cause for the rest is not known. D and trimming were read from the DNA, whereas the V and J calls and clone size are those reported in that table. This sample lists tens of thousands of clones; roughly four fifths were detected once. More than 4% of the sample goes to the ten largest clones.

Regarding this clone: The clone's antigen remains unknown. Base-call qualities are not available, and no considerably larger clone is one nucleotide away.

Each collaborating institution followed its own protocols to collect whole blood in K2EDTA tubes. For TCRbeta analysis, collaborators shipped samples in one of three forms: frozen whole blood, isolated PBMCs, or DNA extracted from either of those sample types. The receptor's source is a woman aged 55-69 years with acute or convalescent COVID-19. The specimen sequenced was peripheral blood. The chain is assembled from TRBV3-1 (or the pseudogene TRBV3-2) and TRBJ2-2, and perhaps TRBD1 as D gene, on 5 matching bases. The sequenced DNA: TGTGCCAGCAGCCAAGATCTTAGGGGTGGCGGGGAGCTGTTTTTT. This yields the protein CASSQDLRGGGELFF.